Below are 23 T cell receptor beta chains sequenced from a single sample in a study of monozygotic twins with cystic fibrosis. Generated by immunoSEQ multiplex PCR, the TCRdb table keeps only in-frame clones and is missing some. The table lists some 20,000 clones, around 87% of them singletons, with less than 1.5% in the top ten. The sequenced material came from blood. The receptors come from a woman in her twenties or thirties with cystic fibrosis.

This rearrangement joins TRBV5-1 to TRBJ1-5; no clear D gene. The CDR3 contains 14 residues. The V end lost 4 bases, the J end lost 5 bases, and 13 bases lay between the germline ends. The germline V gene encodes CDR1 SGHRS and CDR2 YFSETQ. CDR3 loop: CASSPTNKDQPQHF. CDR3 bases: TGCGCCAGCAGCCCAACGAACAAAGATCAGCCCCAGCATTTT.

V is TRBV5-1 and J is TRBJ1-2, with TRBD1 matching 7 bases. Germline V CDR1 and CDR2: SGHRS, YFSETQ. The V gene end was trimmed by 2 bases and the J gene end by 5 bases; junction bases not matched to a gene: 12. There are 16 residues in the CDR3. The CDR3 region is CASSLTATGEIYGYTF. The CDR3 DNA is TGCGCCAGCAGCTTAACCGCCACAGGGGAAATTTATGGCTACACCTTC.

The rearrangement links TRBV19 to TRBJ2-2; 7 bases match TRBD1. Germline lookup yields CDR1 LNHDA and CDR2 SQIVND (reference sequence). The CDR3 totals 16 residues. With 2 bases clipped from V and 1 base from J, the junction kept 4 bases outside the gene matches. CDR3 residues: CASSITGVGNTGELFF. The DNA for the CDR3 is TGTGCCAGTAGTATAACAGGGGTAGGGAACACCGGGGAGCTGTTTTTT.

The chain's CDR3 is CASRGTAGANVLTF. The CDR3 DNA reads TGTGCCAGCAGGGGGACAGCTGGGGCCAACGTCCTGACTTTC. This chain uses TRBV5-6 with TRBJ2-6; 7 positions agree with TRBD1. J gave up 2 bases and V 5 bases, and 1 base lay outside the gene matches. The germline gives CDR1 SGHDT, CDR2 YYEEEE. The CDR3 length is 14 residues.

The rearrangement links TRBV7-9 to TRBJ1-4; tentatively, D is TRBD1 (6 bases). CDR1 SEHNR and CDR2 FQNEAQ come from the germline V gene (reference sequence). Trimming cost V 1 base and J 8 bases, with 11 bases left between them. This CDR3 has 14 amino acids. CDR3 protein: CASSLVGQWEKLFF. The CDR3 nucleotides are TGTGCCAGCAGCTTAGTCGGACAGTGGGAAAAACTGTTTTTT.

The rearrangement links TRBV6-5 to TRBJ2-2, with 7 bases fitting TRBD2. The V gene end was trimmed by 8 bases and the J gene end by 4 bases; junction bases not matched to a gene: 7. This CDR3 is 14 amino acids long. Germline assignment: CDR1 MNHEY and CDR2 SVGAGI. In nucleotides, the CDR3 is TGTGCCAGCCGTGGGGGGGAGGTCACCGGGGAGCTGTTTTTT. Its protein is CASRGGEVTGELFF.

The CDR3 reads CASSQSGQGLDTEAFF. Here the CDR3 DNA reads TGCGCCAGCAGCCAATCTGGACAGGGTTTAGACACTGAAGCTTTCTTT. V usage is TRBV4-3 and J usage is TRBJ1-1; 8 nucleotides match TRBD1. The CDR3 covers 16 residues. J lost 3 bases, V lost 2 bases, and 8 bases had no gene match. Germline V CDR1 and CDR2: LGHNA, YSLEER.

This chain uses TRBV10-3 with TRBJ1-2; the match to TRBD1 covers 9 bases. The V and J ends lost 6 bases and 7 bases, in that order; junction bases with no gene match: 15. This CDR3 has 16 residues. Germline V CDR1 and CDR2: ENHRY, SYGVKD. In nucleotides, the CDR3 is TGTGCCATCAGCCCCCTTGGGACAGGGACTTCGGTTGGCTACACCTTC. Encoded protein: CAISPLGTGTSVGYTF.

This clone was detected only a few times. The chain uses TRBV6-5 and TRBJ1-2; 9 bases line up with TRBD1. V gave up 6 bases and J gave up 5 bases; unmatched junction bases: 7. The germline V gene encodes CDR1 MNHEY and CDR2 SVGAGI. This CDR3 region has 14 residues. CDR3 sequence reads: CASRRGQGSYGYTF. The CDR3 region has the DNA TGTGCCAGCAGAAGGGGACAGGGTTCTTATGGCTACACCTTC.

The chain is built from TRBV28 and TRBJ1-1, with TRBD1 identical over 7 bases. J lost 6 bases, V lost 6 bases, and 4 bases had no gene match. The CDR3 is made up of 12 amino acids. Germline V gene lookup returns CDR1 MDHEN and CDR2 SYDVKM. DNA for the CDR3: TGTGCCAGCAGGGTGCAGGGGGCTGAAGCTTTCTTT. The encoded protein is CASRVQGAEAFF.

This clone appeared once. The chain joins TRBV9 to TRBJ1-1, with D possibly matching TRBD1 (6 bases). Germline V CDR1 and CDR2: SGDLS, YYNGEE. Trimming shortened V by 0 bases and J by 0 bases, and 9 bases separated the two germline ends. The CDR3 covers 15 residues. CDR3 amino acids: CASSVDGQMNTEAFF. The CDR3 coding sequence is TGTGCCAGCAGCGTAGATGGACAGATGAACACTGAAGCTTTCTTT.

This sequence joins TRBV5-6 and TRBJ2-4; possibly TRBD1 for D (6 bases). V was cut by 4 bases and J by 0 bases, with 11 bases left in between. Germline-derived CDR1 and CDR2 are SGHDT and YYEEEE. This CDR3 comprises 15 residues. The CDR3 bases are TGTGCCAGCAGCACGGACAGACTAGCCAAAAACATTCAGTACTTC. Its protein is CASSTDRLAKNIQYF.

This clone showed up just a few times. The DNA for the CDR3 is TGTGCCAGCAGTTTATTGTCAGGGACCGTCCGTACGCAGTATTTT. Protein: CASSLLSGTVRTQYF. The chain combines TRBV27 with TRBJ2-3; D might be TRBD1 or TRBD2, each matching 5 bases. V was clipped by 1 base and J by 8 bases, with 16 bases between them. CDR3 size: 15 residues. Germline V gene data show CDR1 as MNHEY and CDR2 as SMNVEV (reference sequence).

The J gene is TRBJ2-7, the V gene TRBV4-1, with D possibly matching TRBD1 (5 bases). From germline, CDR1 is MGHRA and CDR2 YSYEKL. This CDR3 contains 14 residues. V dropped 0 bases and J dropped 6 bases, with 12 bases sitting between them. CDR3 nucleotides: TGCGCCAGCAGCCAAGACCTCAGGGAAGTCGAGCAGTACTTC. Its translation: CASSQDLREVEQYF.

This clone has just a few counts. The chain couples TRBV7-9 to TRBJ1-5, with TRBD1 matching 8 bases. With V trimmed by 5 bases and J by 1 base, 1 base remained unmatched. This CDR3 comprises 14 residues. The germline CDR1 and CDR2 sequences are SEHNR and FQNEAQ (reference sequence). Here the CDR3 DNA reads TGTGCCAGCAGCCGACAGGGGAGCAATCAGCCCCAGCATTTT. Translated: CASSRQGSNQPQHF.

J is TRBJ1-1 and V is TRBV19; D may be TRBD1 (5 bases). This CDR3 region has 15 residues. Trimming stripped 7 bases from V and 5 bases from J, with 20 bases between. Germline CDR1 and CDR2: LNHDA and SQIVND (reference sequence). The CDR3 DNA follows: TGTGCCAGTATGGGGAGGAGGGGAAGTCGGACTGAAGCTTTCTTT. This sequence encodes CASMGRRGSRTEAFF. The whole variable domain, remainder taken from reference TRBV19 and TRBJ1-1, is DGGITQSPKYLFRKEGQNVTLSCEQNLNHDAMYWYRQDPGQGLRLIYYSQIVNDFQKGDIAEGYSVSREKKESFPLTVTSAQKNPTAFYLCASMGRRGSRTEAFFGQGTRLTVV.

The chain joins TRBV11-2 to TRBJ2-4; unclear D gene. CDR1 is SGHAT, CDR2 FQNNGV, per germline. V lost 1 base to trimming and J lost 9 bases, with 19 bases between them. This CDR3 spans 16 amino acids. The CDR3 DNA reads as TGTGCCAGCAGCTTAGTCCCTGGCGGCAGTTCGGGCATTCAGTACTTC. It codes for CASSLVPGGSSGIQYF.

V and J are TRBV19 and TRBJ2-7, with D perhaps TRBD1 or TRBD2 (6 bases each). CDR1 is LNHDA, CDR2 SQIVND, per germline (reference sequence). V lost 6 bases, J lost 3 bases, and 12 bases lay in between. The CDR3 runs 13 residues. DNA for the CDR3: TGTGCCAGTAGCGGCGGGACAATCTACGAGCAGTACTTC. This codes for CASSGGTIYEQYF.

Turning to this clone: Germline is not matched at one junction end, which may reflect a read error. The chain is built from TRBV9 and TRBJ2-7; 9 nucleotides line up with TRBD1. The CDR3 loop spans 14 amino acids. Germline lookup yields CDR1 SGDLS and CDR2 YYNGEE. The CDR3 DNA is TGTGCCAGCAGCCCTAGACAGGGGGTCTACCAGCAGTACTTC. Its translation is CASSPRQGVYQQYF.

This chain uses TRBV19 with TRBJ1-5; a possible D gene is TRBD1 (5 bases). Germline assignment: CDR1 LNHDA and CDR2 SQIVND (reference sequence). Trimming pared 1 base from V and 4 bases from J, leaving 20 bases between. The CDR3 totals 18 residues. The CDR3 DNA reads as TGTGCCAGTAGTATAGTTATCGACTTAGGGACGGAAAATCAGCCCCAGCATTTT. It is translated as CASSIVIDLGTENQPQHF.

This chain uses TRBV6-4 with TRBJ1-1; TRBD1 matches at 7 bases. The germline V gene encodes CDR1 MRHNA and CDR2 SNTAGT. The J segment lost 2 bases and the V segment lost 7 bases, leaving 10 bases of the junction unmatched. The CDR3 consists of 15 residues. The chain's CDR3 is CASKREGALNTEAFF. CDR3 nucleotide sequence: TGTGCCAGCAAGAGAGAGGGGGCACTAAACACTGAAGCTTTCTTT.

This clone was detected once. This chain links TRBV7-2 with TRBJ2-3; 8 bases are shared with TRBD2. Trimming removed 1 base from V and 9 bases from J; junction bases left unmatched: 6. The CDR3 length is 14 residues. Germline V lookup: CDR1 SGHTA, CDR2 FQGNSA. CDR3 amino acids: CASSLDITSGTQYF. In DNA form, the CDR3 reads TGTGCCAGCAGCTTAGATATTACTAGCGGCACGCAGTATTTT.

The rearrangement joins TRBV6-1 to TRBJ1-3; D remains ambiguous. The CDR3 loop spans 15 amino acids. Germline V CDR1 and CDR2: MNHNS, SASEGT. The V end was cut by 4 bases, the J end by 2 bases, with 12 bases between. The CDR3 DNA reads TGTGCCAGCAGTGCCACCATCTTTCCTGGAAACACCATATATTTT. Its translation is CASSATIFPGNTIYF.